This record concerns one T cell receptor (beta chain) sequence. Assay: immunoSEQ multiplex PCR; the TCRdb copy retains only in-frame clones and omits some. This table has about 70,000 clones, around 97% appearing once. The sample comes from a study of technical replicates of blood from several donors. Per the germline V gene, CDR1 is SGHRS and CDR2 is YFSETQ. Germline trimming cut 4 bases from V and 4 bases from J; bases unmatched to any gene: 6. The length of the CDR3 is 14 residues. The receptor's source is a human donor in good health. Specimen: T cells isolated from PBMCs. The J gene is TRBJ2-7, the V gene TRBV5-1; 9 positions agree with TRBD1. The CDR3 is CASSGGTGYYEQYF. Written as DNA, the CDR3 is TGCGCCAGCAGCGGCGGGACAGGGTATTACGAGCAGTACTTC.